The T cell receptor (beta chain) described here comes from a study of beta chain features in type 1 diabetes. Study-wide results and limits: All four CD4+ subsets from Type 1 diabetes patients carried moderately but significantly shorter TCRB CDR3s.

The germline V and J ends were trimmed by 5 bases and 0 bases, with 10 bases remaining between them. CDR1 and CDR2 (germline): LNHNV, YYDKDF (reference sequence). The CDR3 has 14 residues. As every portion of the isolated RNA was reverse transcribed, the sequencing read expressed TCRB transcripts. Assay used: immunoSEQ multiplex PCR; TCRdb lists only in-frame clones, some missing. The sample carries hundreds of thousands of clones, 10% to 12% recorded once. This clone was seen at least ten times. As yet, its antigen is unknown. Source material: naive CD4+ T cells from blood. This chain uses TRBV15 with TRBJ1-2; no firm D call. The source of this sequence is a woman between 18 and 29 years old in good health. CDR3 in DNA: TGTGCCACCAGCCCTGACCCAGCTAACTATGGCTACACCTTC. This encodes CATSPDPANYGYTF.